The present T cell receptor (beta chain) was sequenced within a study of blood T cell repertoires in COVID-19. Study-wide background: Samples of COVID-19 (acute and convalescent) were obtained from the United States, Italy and Spain.

The CDR3 loop spans 14 amino acids. Trimming removed 1 base from V and 2 bases from J, with 9 bases in between. Germline V gene lookup returns CDR1 SGHTA and CDR2 FQGNSA. Original processing methods: Estimation of nucleated cell counts was performed using reference gene primer amplification. The data were produced by immunoSEQ multiplex PCR, yet TCRdb's version contains in-frame clones alone and is incomplete. D and trimming come from the DNA, and the V and J calls and clone size come from that table. This sample has some 170,000 clones, with 84% found just once. The chain joins TRBV7-2 to TRBJ2-7; the D is unclear. This receptor was identified in a woman of 80 years or more with acute or convalescent COVID-19. Sequencing was carried out using peripheral blood. The CDR3 region is CASSLGAVTYEQYF. CDR3 coding DNA: TGTGCCAGCAGCTTAGGGGCAGTTACCTACGAGCAGTACTTC.